This T cell receptor (beta chain) stems from a study of radiotherapy plus CTLA-4 blockade in lung cancer. Study details: Objective responses were seen in around 19% of patients, disease control in approximately 30%.

Sequencing was performed with immunoSEQ multiplex PCR; in TCRdb, only in-frame clones are kept and a portion is missing. The sample records 75,000 to 100,000 clones, roughly 88% being singletons. Notes on this clone: Antigen: not known.

General observations from the study: Among blood TCR repertoires after radiotherapy plus ipilimumab, tumor-derived clones expanded.

The germline V gene has CDR1 SGDLS and CDR2 YYNGEE. This CDR3 region has 15 residues. J gave up 4 bases and V 3 bases, and 7 bases lay outside the gene matches. Receiving focal radiation plus CTLA-4 blockade with ipilimumab were patients who had chemo-refractory metastatic non-small-cell lung cancer. The receptor was isolated from a human donor with non-small cell lung cancer that progressed on radiotherapy plus ipilimumab. The source was peripheral blood, collected from a patient treated with radiotherapy plus ipilimumab. The genes are TRBV9 and TRBJ2-3; 8 bases are shared with TRBD2. The DNA for the CDR3 is TGTGCCAGCAGCGCGGGACTAGTAGGGGCAGATACGCAGTATTTT. This codes for CASSAGLVGADTQYF.